What follows are 5 T cell receptor beta chains derived from one specimen sequenced in a study of blood T cell repertoires in COVID-19. Libraries were prepared by immunoSEQ multiplex PCR; TCRdb keeps only in-frame clonotypes and omits some of them. The repertoire holds 95,000 to 110,000 clones, with 89% as singletons. Source material: peripheral blood. All receptors come from a woman aged 55 to 70 with acute or convalescent COVID-19.

The chain employs TRBV10-1 and TRBJ2-2; D ambiguous. Germline CDR1 reads WNHNN; CDR2 reads SYGVQD (reference sequence). The length of the CDR3 is 13 residues. Deletions cut 1 base from V and 4 bases from J, with 4 bases between. CDR3 residues: CASSELRTGELFF. As DNA, the CDR3 is TGCGCCAGCAGTGAGTTGCGCACCGGGGAGCTGTTTTTT.

CDR3 region: CASTTGQANTEAFF. The DNA of the CDR3 is TGTGCCAGCACCACAGGGCAGGCCAACACTGAAGCTTTCTTT. V is TRBV6-6 and J is TRBJ1-1; TRBD1 might be the D (6 bases). V was cut by 7 bases and J by 2 bases, with 14 bases left in between. Germline CDR1 reads MNHNY; CDR2 reads SVGAGI (reference sequence). This CDR3 is 14 amino acids long.

This chain links TRBV28 with TRBJ1-4, with 9 nucleotides matching TRBD1. CDR3 length: 16 residues. The germline CDR1 and CDR2 sequences are MDHEN and SYDVKM. Unmatched junction bases numbered 7, after V lost 3 bases and J lost 5 bases. The CDR3 sequence: CASSFLTGTGNEKLFF. DNA for the CDR3: TGTGCCAGCAGTTTTTTGACCGGGACAGGGAATGAAAAACTGTTTTTT. The full variable domain, rest sourced from reference TRBV28 and TRBJ1-4, is DVKVTQSSRYLVKRTGEKVFLECVQDMDHENMFWYRQDPGLGLRLIYFSYDVKMKEKGDIPEGYSVSREKKERFSLILESASTNQTSMYLCASSFLTGTGNEKLFFGSGTQLSVL.

This clone was observed a single time. The genes are TRBV3-1 (or the pseudogene TRBV3-2) and TRBJ1-1; D unresolved. Deletions cut 4 bases from V and 10 bases from J, with 13 bases between. CDR1 and CDR2 (germline): LGHDT, YNNKEL (reference sequence). The CDR3 runs 12 residues. The chain's CDR3 is CASSPGSGGAFF. CDR3 sequence (DNA): TGTGCCAGCAGCCCCGGGAGTGGAGGAGCTTTCTTT.

This sequence joins TRBV6-5 and TRBJ1-2, with D possibly matching TRBD1 (5 bases). The V end lost 6 bases, the J end lost 0 bases, and 8 bases lay between the germline ends. This CDR3 contains 13 residues. CDR1 MNHEY and CDR2 SVGAGI come from the germline V gene. The CDR3 DNA is TGTGCCAGCAGACGGGACTCTAACTATGGCTACACCTTC. Residues: CASRRDSNYGYTF.